Listed below are T cell receptor beta chains from one sample, sequenced in a study of beta chain features in type 1 diabetes. Sequencing used immunoSEQ multiplex PCR; TCRdb keeps in-frame clones, though not all of them. The sample has some 160,000 clones, 9% to 10% seen once. Sequenced sample: central memory CD4+ T cells from blood. Receptors originate from a woman between 25 and 40 years old with type 1 diabetes. Both conserved end residues are part of each CDR3. D genes are given only for firm matches. A clone size is listed for some rows: how often the clone was seen (once, few, many), or a class if it is expanded.

D	V	size	J	CDR3	DNA
TRBD2	TRBV7-9	-	TRBJ2-1	CASSPSGLAGNNEQFF	TGTGCCAGCAGCCCCTCGGGGCTAGCGGGTAACAATGAGCAGTTCTTC
-	TRBV4-1	few	TRBJ2-6	CASSATINPRGMQPSGANVLTF	TGCGCCAGCAGCGCAACCATAAACCCCAGGGGAATGCAGCCCTCTGGGGCCAACGTCCTGACTTTC
TRBD1	TRBV9	-	TRBJ2-1	CASSGGTGSSFHNEQFF	TGTGCCAGCAGCGGGGGGACAGGGTCTTCGTTTCACAATGAGCAGTTCTTC
TRBD1	TRBV2	-	TRBJ1-2	CASIAAGGNYGYTF	TGTGCCAGCATAGCGGCAGGGGGTAACTATGGCTACACCTTC
TRBD1	TRBV5-1	-	TRBJ1-1	CASSPQGDTEAFF	TGCGCCAGCAGCCCGCAGGGGGACACTGAAGCTTTCTTT
TRBD2	TRBV28	-	TRBJ2-1	CASTSPAGGLNEQFF	TGTGCCAGCACTTCCCCAGCGGGAGGGTTGAATGAGCAGTTCTTC
-	TRBV14	few	TRBJ1-2	CASSRTSYYGYTF	TGTGCCAGCAGCCGGACAAGTTACTATGGCTACACCTTC
TRBD1	TRBV28	few	TRBJ1-1	CASSTGGGNTEAFF	TGTGCCAGCAGTACAGGGGGCGGAAACACTGAAGCTTTCTTT
TRBD2	TRBV4-1	-	TRBJ2-1	CASSQGVAGRGEQFF	TGCGCCAGCAGCCAAGGAGTAGCGGGACGTGGTGAGCAGTTCTTC
TRBD2	TRBV11-2	-	TRBJ2-3	CASSPLGGSTDTQYF	TGTGCCAGCAGTCCCTTGGGAGGGAGCACAGATACGCAGTATTTT
-	TRBV9	once	TRBJ2-7	CASSVDYRPYEQYF	TGTGCCAGCAGCGTAGATTACAGGCCCTACGAGCAGTACTTC
-	TRBV29-1	few	TRBJ2-7	CSVRIGRVSGEQYF	TGCAGCGTTCGCATTGGCAGGGTTTCTGGCGAGCAGTACTTC
-	TRBV5-4	-	TRBJ2-5	CASSSDSGETQYF	TGTGCCAGCAGCTCCGACAGCGGGGAGACCCAGTACTTC
-	TRBV2	few	TRBJ2-7	CASSLQAYEQYF	TGTGCCAGCAGTTTACAGGCTTACGAGCAGTACTTC
-	TRBV6-6	-	TRBJ2-1	CASSSGTSWRGNEQFF	TGTGCCAGCAGTTCCGGGACTTCCTGGCGGGGCAATGAGCAGTTCTTC
-	TRBV5-1	-	TRBJ1-1	CASSFGPGNTEAFF	TGCGCCAGCAGCTTTGGGCCCGGGAACACTGAAGCTTTCTTT
-	TRBV27	-	TRBJ2-3	CASSTKSKGDTDTQYF	TGTGCCAGCAGTACAAAGTCGAAGGGAGACACAGATACGCAGTATTTT
-	TRBV28	few	TRBJ1-2	CANSPLAESGYTF	TGTGCCAACTCTCCCCTCGCGGAATCTGGCTACACCTTC
-	TRBV5-1	-	TRBJ2-5	CASSLDGEETQYF	TGCGCCAGCAGCTTGGACGGTGAAGAGACCCAGTACTTC
-	TRBV6-4	-	TRBJ1-5	CASSLNLGGIQHF	TGTGCCAGCAGCCTAAATCTGGGCGGGATCCAGCATTTT
-	TRBV6-6	-	TRBJ1-1	CASSYSGGRAFF	TGTGCCAGCAGTTACTCGGGGGGTAGAGCTTTCTTT
-	TRBV18	-	TRBJ2-4	CASFSSRAGNIQYF	TGTGCCAGCTTTAGTAGCAGGGCAGGAAACATTCAGTACTTC
TRBD1	TRBV7-2	-	TRBJ2-5	CASSSRPGQLQETQYF	TGTGCCAGCAGCTCCAGACCGGGACAGCTCCAAGAGACCCAGTACTTC
TRBD2	TRBV18	few	TRBJ2-7	CASSPVTSGRAIPREQYF	TGTGCCAGCTCACCAGTGACTAGCGGGAGGGCCATACCGCGCGAGCAGTACTTC
-	TRBV7-8	-	TRBJ2-1	CASSLFHGNEQFF	TGTGCCAGCAGCTTATTTCACGGGAATGAGCAGTTCTTC
TRBD2	TRBV27	-	TRBJ2-7	CASSVIAGEAYEQYF	TGTGCCAGCAGTGTCATAGCGGGAGAAGCCTACGAGCAGTACTTC
TRBD1	TRBV27	once	TRBJ1-5	CASSLLRQGGQPQHF	TGTGCCAGCAGTCTCCTAAGACAGGGCGGCCAGCCCCAGCATTTT
TRBD1	TRBV19	few	TRBJ2-1	CASSQPGQSNEQFF	TGTGCCAGTAGTCAACCGGGACAGTCGAATGAGCAGTTCTTC